This TCR beta chain came from a study of blood T cell repertoires in COVID-19. From germline, CDR1 is SGHRS and CDR2 YFSETQ. V was clipped by 4 bases and J by 2 bases; unmatched bases: 2. The length of the CDR3 is 13 residues. Assay used: immunoSEQ multiplex PCR; TCRdb lists only in-frame clones, some missing. The sample comprises roughly 100,000 clones, roughly four fifths of which are singletons, and about 4.8% rests with the top ten. This chain joins TRBV5-1 and TRBJ2-7; TRBD1 matches at 8 bases. This sequence originates from a man aged 55 to 70 with acute or convalescent COVID-19. The material sequenced was peripheral blood. CDR3: CASSPDRAYEQYF. CDR3 in DNA: TGCGCCAGCAGCCCGGACAGGGCCTACGAGCAGTACTTC.